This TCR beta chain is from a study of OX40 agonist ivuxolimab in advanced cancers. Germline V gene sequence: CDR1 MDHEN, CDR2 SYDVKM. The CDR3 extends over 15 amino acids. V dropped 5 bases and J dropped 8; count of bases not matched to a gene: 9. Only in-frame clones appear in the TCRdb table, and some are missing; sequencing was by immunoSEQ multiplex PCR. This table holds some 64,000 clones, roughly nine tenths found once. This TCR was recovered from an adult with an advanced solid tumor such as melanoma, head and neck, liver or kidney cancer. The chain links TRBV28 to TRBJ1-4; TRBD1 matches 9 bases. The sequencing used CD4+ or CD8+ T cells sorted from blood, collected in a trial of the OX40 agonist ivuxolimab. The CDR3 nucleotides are TGTGCCAGCAGTCCGGGGGACAGGGTAGGAGAAAAACTGTTTTTT. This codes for CASSPGDRVGEKLFF.